The source of this T cell receptor beta chain is a study of blood T cell repertoires in COVID-19. This clone appeared once. Two negative PCRs, clearance, or symptom resolution characterized the recovered Cohort 3 donors. The CDR3 totals 14 residues. Between the trimmed V and J ends, which lost 2 bases and 7 bases, there was a span of 15 bases. Germline V lookup: CDR1 SGHRS, CDR2 YFSETQ. This table comes from immunoSEQ multiplex PCR, and its TCRdb copy is limited to in-frame clones, with some not included. The sample yields roughly 180,000 clones, roughly 88% seen once. This receptor was taken from a woman under 40 who had recovered from COVID-19. Sequenced material: PBMCs or T cells enriched from blood (not recorded which). The chain employs TRBV5-1 and TRBJ1-2, with no clear D. CDR3 region: CASSFGVGSIGYTF. DNA for the CDR3: TGCGCCAGCAGCTTCGGAGTGGGTTCAATTGGCTACACCTTC. Full variable domain (outside the CDR3, taken from reference TRBV5-1 and TRBJ1-2): KAGVTQTPRYLIKTRGQQVTLSCSPISGHRSVSWYQQTPGQGLQFLFEYFSETQRNKGNFPGRFSGRQFSNSRSEMNVSTLELGDSALYLCASSFGVGSIGYTFGSGTRLTVV.